This paragraph reports one T cell receptor beta chain. Other DNA sequences in the same sample also yield this CDR3. V trimming: 0 bases; J trimming: 2 bases; junction bases outside the gene matches: 3. CDR1 is LNHDA and CDR2 is SQIVND in the germline V gene (reference sequence). The CDR3 runs to 15 residues. The data stem from a study of blood T cell repertoires in COVID-19. About the research overall: T cells, B-cell-depleted T cells, or PBMCs supplied cDNA or gDNA.

The protocol was immunoSEQ multiplex PCR, while the TCRdb copy is restricted to in-frame clones and leaves out a portion. The sample has under 300,000 clones, 70% to 85% seen once. The origin of this receptor is a woman of 80 years or more with acute or convalescent COVID-19. The sequenced material came from peripheral blood. This chain joins TRBV19 and TRBJ1-2; TRBD1 agrees at 7 bases. CDR3 residues: CASSIEPGQNYGYTF. CDR3 sequence (DNA): TGTGCCAGTAGTATAGAGCCGGGACAGAACTATGGCTACACCTTC.